The next 22 T cell receptor beta chains were all read from a single sample in a study of cytomegalovirus exposure and HLA in healthy donors. 13 Jbeta primers and 60 Vbeta primers were used for the PCR. The data were produced by immunoSEQ multiplex PCR, yet TCRdb's version contains in-frame clones alone and is incomplete. The table includes 150,000 to 200,000 clones, about 71% detected once. The source material was PBMCs. These receptors originate from a man aged 50-59 years in good health and CMV-seronegative.

The V call is TRBV21-1, the J call TRBJ1-5; whether TRBD1, the table's D call, matches the DNA was not checked. TRBV21-1 is a pseudogene segment. This CDR3 spans 18 amino acids. In DNA form, the CDR3 reads TGTGCCAGCAGCGCAAACGGGACAGAGGGCTTTAGCAATCAGCCCCAGCATTTT. It translates to CASSANGTEGFSNQPQHF.

V gene TRBV13 combines with J gene TRBJ2-7, with no clear D. The CDR3 spans 15 residues. Germline V gives CDR1 PRHDT, CDR2 FYEKMQ (reference sequence). Trimming removed 5 bases from V and 0 bases from J, with 14 bases in between. The CDR3 DNA is TGTGCCAGCAGCCAACGAGGTGCCTCCTCCTACGAGCAGTACTTC. As protein: CASSQRGASSYEQYF.

The sample holds one count of this clone. The rearrangement links TRBV4-1 to TRBJ2-5; D is perhaps TRBD1 (6 bases). Trimming took off 1 base at V and 0 bases at J, with 9 bases between the two ends. Germline-derived CDR1 and CDR2 are MGHRA and YSYEKL. The CDR3 sequence is 15 residues long. CDR3 in DNA: TGCGCCAGCAGCCAAGCCGGGACAAACCAAGAGACCCAGTACTTC. As protein: CASSQAGTNQETQYF.

This rearrangement joins TRBV4-1 to TRBJ2-7, with TRBD2 as a possible D gene (7 bases). V lost 4 bases and J lost 5, with 18 bases in between. The germline CDR1 and CDR2 sequences are MGHRA and YSYEKL. CDR3 length equals 15 residues. In nucleotides, the CDR3 is TGCGCCAGCAGCCCCTCGGCGGGGGCATTCAACGAGCAGTACTTC. Its translation: CASSPSAGAFNEQYF.

This clone appeared a single time. The CDR3 sequence: CSVEWQVEQYF. Here the CDR3 DNA reads TGCAGCGTTGAATGGCAGGTTGAGCAGTACTTC. The rearrangement uses TRBV29-1 and TRBJ2-7; D is ambiguous. Germline V gene lookup returns CDR1 SQVTM and CDR2 ANQGSEA. The V gene lost 2 bases and the J gene lost 7 bases, with 9 bases spanning the gap. The CDR3 has 11 amino acids.

V and J are TRBV19 and TRBJ2-4; no clear D gene. V was trimmed by 2 bases and J by 6 bases, leaving 14 bases between them. CDR3 size: 15 residues. Germline V gene sequence: CDR1 LNHDA, CDR2 SQIVND (reference sequence). CDR3 sequence reads: CASSINRLLLNIQYF. The CDR3 DNA reads TGTGCCAGTAGTATAAATAGACTTTTATTAAACATTCAGTACTTC.

The CDR3 loop reads CASSRQGGVGLNYEQYF. CDR3 nucleotide sequence: TGTGCCAGCTCTCGGCAGGGCGGGGTGGGTTTAAACTACGAGCAGTACTTC. The chain employs TRBV7-6 and TRBJ2-7; perhaps TRBD2 as D (6 bases). V was shortened by 8 bases and J by 3 bases, with 26 bases between the two germline ends. Germline lookup yields CDR1 SGHVS and CDR2 FNYEAQ. There are 17 residues in the CDR3.

The chain is built from TRBV4-3 and TRBJ1-1; D not resolved. CDR3 size: 13 residues. In germline, CDR1 is LGHNA, CDR2 YSLEER. The V gene lost 0 bases and the J gene lost 11 bases, with 13 bases spanning the gap. The CDR3 DNA follows: TGCGCCAGCAGCCAAGAACCGGTGCACGGGGCTTTCTTT. Protein: CASSQEPVHGAFF.

For this clone: At the DNA level, this CDR3 is encoded by other sequences in the same sample as well. The rearrangement uses TRBV7-9 and TRBJ2-5; TRBD1 agrees at 7 bases. The V gene's germline CDR1 is SEHNR and CDR2 FQNEAQ (reference sequence). This CDR3 comprises 15 residues. V was clipped by 1 base and J by 0 bases; unmatched bases: 2. The CDR3 DNA follows: TGTGCCAGCAGCTTAGGGGACAGAGACCAAGAGACCCAGTACTTC. Residues: CASSLGDRDQETQYF.

The V call is TRBV9, the J call TRBJ1-3; no clear D. The germline V gene has CDR1 SGDLS and CDR2 YYNGEE. The CDR3 has 16 residues. The germline V and J ends were trimmed by 3 bases and 3 bases, with 16 bases remaining between them. The DNA of the CDR3 is TGTGCCAGCAGCGACTTTGCACGGGCGGGTGGAAACACCATATATTTT. It codes for CASSDFARAGGNTIYF.

The table lists this clone with a few counts. The CDR3: CASSEQGSGNTIYF. CDR3 coding DNA: TGTGCCAGTAGTGAACAGGGGAGCGGAAACACCATATATTTT. The chain recombines TRBV19 with TRBJ1-3, with TRBD1 identical over 7 bases. With V trimmed by 5 bases and J by 4 bases, 5 bases remained unmatched. The CDR3 extends over 14 amino acids. Germline V CDR1 and CDR2: LNHDA, SQIVND (reference sequence).

The rearrangement uses TRBV5-6 and TRBJ1-5; D is possibly TRBD1 (6 bases). The CDR3 contains 15 residues. The ends were cut back, 1 base at V and 0 bases at J, with 8 bases in the middle. CDR1 is SGHDT, CDR2 YYEEEE, per germline. DNA of the CDR3: TGTGCCAGCAGCTTGACAGGGTATAGCAATCAGCCCCAGCATTTT. Translating it yields CASSLTGYSNQPQHF.

The V gene is TRBV5-1, the J gene TRBJ2-7, with D possibly matching TRBD1 (6 bases). CDR3 length: 12 amino acids. Trimming cost V 4 bases and J 3 bases, with 8 bases left between them. The germline V gene encodes CDR1 SGHRS and CDR2 YFSETQ. Here the CDR3 DNA reads TGCGCCAGCAGCATGGACAGCTACGAGCAGTACTTC. Its protein is CASSMDSYEQYF.

This chain links TRBV2 with TRBJ2-7; 9 bases are shared with TRBD1. This CDR3 spans 16 amino acids. V lost 0 bases and J lost 4; bases outside the gene matches: 7. Germline V lookup: CDR1 SNHLY, CDR2 FYNNEI. The CDR3 here is CASSEALGQGLYEQYF. The DNA for the CDR3 is TGTGCCAGCAGTGAAGCGCTAGGACAGGGGTTGTACGAGCAGTACTTC.

J is TRBJ1-1 and V is TRBV6-5; the D is unclear. Trimming removed 2 bases from V and 0 bases from J, with 13 bases in between. Germline lookup yields CDR1 MNHEY and CDR2 SVGAGI. The CDR3 loop spans 16 amino acids. The CDR3 DNA is TGTGCCAGCAGTTACGGTGGTAGCCTTGTGAACACTGAAGCTTTCTTT. Protein sequence: CASSYGGSLVNTEAFF.

V gene TRBV27 combines with J gene TRBJ2-7; 7 nucleotides line up with TRBD1. The CDR3 length is 12 residues. Germline V gene lookup returns CDR1 MNHEY and CDR2 SMNVEV (reference sequence). J gave up 12 bases and V 4 bases, and 9 bases lay outside the gene matches. The CDR3 DNA follows: TGTGCCAGCAGTTCGACAGGGAATAGGCTGTACTTC. As protein: CASSSTGNRLYF.

The rearrangement links TRBV5-1 to TRBJ2-2; perhaps TRBD2 as D (5 bases). V lost 4 bases to trimming and J lost 1 base, with 14 bases between them. This CDR3 is 16 amino acids long. CDR1 is SGHRS, CDR2 YFSETQ, per germline. Written as DNA, the CDR3 is TGCGCCAGCAGCACCGGGGTTGCCCGGAACACCGGGGAGCTGTTTTTT. Translating it yields CASSTGVARNTGELFF.

V and J are TRBV27 and TRBJ1-3; 7 nucleotides agree with TRBD1. Looked up from germline, CDR1 is MNHEY and CDR2 is SMNVEV (reference sequence). The CDR3 consists of 14 residues. The trim removed 2 bases at V and 4 bases at J, leaving 2 bases unmatched. The CDR3 DNA is TGTGCCAGCAGTTTAGGGGGACAGGGAAACACCATATATTTT. It is translated as CASSLGGQGNTIYF.

The V and J genes are TRBV11-2 and TRBJ1-2; TRBD1 matches 7 bases. CDR1 is SGHAT and CDR2 is FQNNGV in the germline V gene. V shed 5 bases and J 4 bases; nucleotides not matched to a gene: 4. The CDR3 extends over 13 amino acids. The CDR3 sequence: CASSLGQPYGYTF. The CDR3 nucleotides read TGTGCCAGCAGCCTGGGACAGCCCTATGGCTACACCTTC.

The V and J genes are TRBV19 and TRBJ2-5, with TRBD2 matching over 7 bases. V was clipped by 4 bases and J by 2 bases; unmatched bases: 10. CDR3 length: 16 amino acids. Germline V lookup: CDR1 LNHDA, CDR2 SQIVND (reference sequence). Here the CDR3 DNA reads TGTGCCAGTAGTAATCCCCGGGGACTAACTCAAGAGACCCAGTACTTC. It codes for CASSNPRGLTQETQYF.

A note on this clone: The junction does not match germline at one end; this may be a read error. The V call is TRBV7-7, the J call TRBJ2-2; 11 nucleotides match TRBD1. CDR3 size: 15 residues. CDR1 is SSHAT and CDR2 is FNYEAQ in the germline V gene (reference sequence). The CDR3 nucleotides are TGTGCTAGCAGCTCCGGGACAGGGGGCACCGGGGAGCTGTTTTTT. It yields the protein CASSSGTGGTGELFF.

As concerns this clone: Other DNA sequences of this sample code for an identical CDR3. The rearrangement joins TRBV7-2 to TRBJ2-1, with 9 nucleotides matching TRBD2. CDR1 and CDR2 (germline): SGHTA, FQGNSA. CDR3 length equals 15 residues. V lost 1 base, J lost 4 bases, and 2 bases stayed unmatched. This chain's CDR3 is CASSLGAGGYNEQFF. DNA of the CDR3: TGTGCCAGCAGCTTAGGAGCGGGGGGTTACAATGAGCAGTTCTTC. The entire variable domain, with the rest obtained from reference TRBV7-2 and TRBJ2-1, is as follows: GAGVSQSPSNKVTEKGKDVELRCDPISGHTALYWYRQSLGQGLEFLIYFQGNSAPDKSGLPSDRFSAERTGGSVSTLTIQRTQQEDSAVYLCASSLGAGGYNEQFFGPGTRLTVL.